The entry that follows covers one TCR beta chain sequence. The table came from immunoSEQ multiplex PCR; TCRdb's copy has only in-frame clones and leaves some out. The profile shows some 9,900 clones, approximately 86% of them singletons. The data were taken from a study of blood T cell dynamics during melanoma immunotherapy. The time point: pre-treatment baseline. One draw preceded checkpoint blockade; another followed its first cycle at week 3. Disease control meant complete response, partial response or stable disease at 12 weeks. CDR1 and CDR2 (germline): LNHDA, SQIVND (reference sequence). The CDR3 loop spans 14 amino acids. V was pared by 7 bases and J by 5 bases, with 18 bases between.

The clonotype comes from a human donor with melanoma. Sequences were derived from blood, sampled from a patient treated with checkpoint blockade. The chain uses TRBV19 and TRBJ2-7; a possible D gene is TRBD1 (9 bases). DNA of the CDR3: TGTGCCAGTACGGGGGGGACAGGGCCGGACGAGCAGTACTTC. Protein: CASTGGTGPDEQYF.